This TCR beta chain originates from a study of neurological immune-mediated disorders. The study, taken as a whole, reports: None of the CDR3 amino acid sequences in expanded clones turned up in more than one subject, which points to private repertoires in all groups.

The team produced cDNA through 5'RACE using 10-nucleotide random UMIs. Over 170 million TCR-beta sequences from 15-18 subjects were obtained in each sequencing run. TCRdb reprocessed the 5' RACE reads with MiXCR, giving one entry per CDR3 protein. The data contain 70,000 to 75,000 distinct CDR3 sequences, 12% to 15% of them singletons. The time point: longitudinal time-point 1 (baseline). PBMCs stored at -80 C, 2 million in total, were the source of the unsorted libraries. CDR3 length: 14 amino acids. Germline CDR1 reads MGHRA; CDR2 reads YSYEKL. V lost 6 bases, J lost 6 bases, and 18 bases lay in between. This clonotype appeared many times. Its antigen is not known.

The sequenced sample was PBMCs. The TCR comes from a female donor with HTLV-1-associated myelopathy (HAM/TSP). V usage is TRBV4-1 and J usage is TRBJ2-7, with D possibly TRBD2 on 5 matching bases. This chain's CDR3 is CASSDPGKSSEQYF. The CDR3 nucleotides read TGCGCCAGCAGTGATCCGGGAAAGAGCTCCGAGCAGTACTTC.